This TCR beta chain was observed in a study of T cell responses to AZD1222 COVID-19 vaccine. With 4 bases removed from V and 3 bases from J, the gap between germline ends came to 12 bases. In germline, CDR1 is LNHDA, CDR2 SQIVND (reference sequence). The CDR3 has 14 amino acids. The table came from immunoSEQ multiplex PCR; TCRdb's copy has only in-frame clones and leaves some out. The table includes some 180,000 clones, approximately 94% detected once. The source of this sequence is an adult who received the AZD1222 COVID-19 vaccine. This chain connects TRBV19 to TRBJ1-2, with a tentative D call TRBD1 (6 bases). The starting material was peripheral blood, obtained 28 days after the second AZD1222 dose. The CDR3 DNA is TGTGCCAGTAGTAAAGACAGGAGCGACTATGGCTACACCTTC. It encodes CASSKDRSDYGYTF.